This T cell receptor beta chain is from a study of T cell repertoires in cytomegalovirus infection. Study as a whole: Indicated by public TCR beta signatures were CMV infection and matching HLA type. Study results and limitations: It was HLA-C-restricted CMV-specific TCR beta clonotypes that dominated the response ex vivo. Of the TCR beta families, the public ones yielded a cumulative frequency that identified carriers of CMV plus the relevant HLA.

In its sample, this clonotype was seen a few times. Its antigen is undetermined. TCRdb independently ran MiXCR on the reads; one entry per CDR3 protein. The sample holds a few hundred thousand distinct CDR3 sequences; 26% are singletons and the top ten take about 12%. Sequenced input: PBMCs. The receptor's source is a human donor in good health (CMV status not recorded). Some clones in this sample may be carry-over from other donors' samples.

DNA for the CDR3: TGTGCCAGTAGTACCCTACCCCTAAGTTCGAATGAGCAGTTCTTC. Translated, it gives CASSTLPLSSNEQFF. The V and J genes are TRBV19 and TRBJ2-1; no clear D. V lost 4 bases, J lost 7 bases, and 17 bases lay in between. The CDR3 has 15 amino acids. Germline V CDR1 and CDR2: LNHDA, SQIVND (reference sequence).